One sample yielded the 9 T cell receptor beta chains listed below, sequenced in a study of regulatory T cells in long-lasting Graves disease. Library construction for TCR beta used iRepertoire HTBI primers and Arm-PCR of CDR3 regions. TCRdb redid the calling of the multiplex PCR reads with MiXCR, one entry per CDR3 protein. The sample gives approximately 690,000 distinct CDR3 sequences, about 32% of which show up once; about two fifths is in the top ten. Regarding time point: persistent/refractory GD, antithyroid drugs over 5 years with positive TRAb. Isolated PBMC RNA provided the starting material for the TCR library. This material consisted of peripheral blood mononuclear cells (PBMCs), taken when the disease was refractory, from a patient treated with antithyroid drugs. Every receptor here comes from a female donor with Graves disease.

The chain joins TRBV6-5 to TRBJ1-1, with D tentatively TRBD1 (6 bases). Germline V gene sequence: CDR1 MNHEY, CDR2 SVGAGI. This CDR3 has 18 amino acids. Between the trimmed V and J ends, which lost 0 bases and 3 bases, there was a span of 20 bases. CDR3: CASSYSGGWGKVDTEAFF. The CDR3 DNA reads TGTGCCAGCAGTTACTCGGGGGGCTGGGGCAAGGTGGACACTGAAGCTTTCTTT.

This clonotype has just one count. The chain joins TRBV6-1 to TRBJ2-7; no reliable D call. Germline CDR1 is MNHNS and CDR2 is SASEGT. The CDR3 extends over 13 amino acids. The V end lost 5 bases, the J end lost 3 bases, and 11 bases lay between the germline ends. For the CDR3, the DNA is TGTGCCAGCAGTACACGAGGCTACTACGAGCAGTACTTC. It yields the protein CASSTRGYYEQYF.

The rearrangement links TRBV7-2 to TRBJ2-4; no reliable D call. The end of the DNA is better explained by TRBJ2-1, so the J call may be wrong. CDR3 length equals 12 residues. Germline V lookup: CDR1 SGHTA, CDR2 FQGNSA. The CDR3 reads CASRESTQAQFF. The CDR3 nucleotides read TGTGCCAGCAGGGAATCGACCCAGGCGCAGTTCTTC.

This clonotype was counted between two and nine times. The rearrangement joins TRBV11-2 to TRBJ2-2, with a tentative D call TRBD2 (6 bases). The CDR3 is 14 amino acids. The V gene lost 3 bases and the J gene lost 4 bases, with 9 bases spanning the gap. Germline lookup yields CDR1 SGHAT and CDR2 FQNNGV. The CDR3 protein is CASSFSGSTGELFF. CDR3 sequence (DNA): TGTGCCAGCAGCTTCTCCGGGAGCACCGGGGAGCTGTTTTTT.

In this sample, this clonotype turned up a few times. This chain connects TRBV6-1 to TRBJ1-2; 8 bases fit TRBD1. The CDR3 runs to 15 residues. Trimming at V came to 5 bases and at J to 1 base, leaving 6 bases not matched to a gene. CDR1 is MNHNS and CDR2 is SASEGT in the germline V gene. The CDR3 spells CASSNGQGYNYGYTF. DNA for the CDR3: TGTGCCAGCAGTAACGGACAGGGCTATAACTATGGCTACACCTTC.

This clonotype has just a few counts. The CDR3 protein is CASSTSGTSYNEQFF. CDR3 sequence (DNA): TGTGCCAGCAGTACTAGCGGAACTTCCTACAATGAGCAGTTCTTC. The chain is built from TRBV6-1 and TRBJ2-1; TRBD2 aligns across 8 bases. There are 15 residues in the CDR3. V shed 5 bases and J 1 base; nucleotides not matched to a gene: 4. Germline values: CDR1 MNHNS, CDR2 SASEGT.

The chain links TRBV20-1 to TRBJ2-3, with 12 bases that match TRBD2. The CDR3 covers 15 residues. V shed 4 bases, J shed 11 bases, and the junction held 13 bases outside the gene matches. Germline values: CDR1 DFQATT, CDR2 SNEGSKA (reference sequence). CDR3 sequence: CSAMTSGSFRLVQYF. The CDR3 region has the DNA TGCAGTGCTATGACTAGCGGGAGTTTCCGCCTTGTGCAGTATTTT.

This clonotype came up a few times. The chain couples TRBV29-1 to TRBJ2-2, with a possible D match to TRBD2 (5 bases). The CDR3 covers 13 residues. Per germline, CDR1 SQVTM and CDR2 ANQGSEA. Trimming removed 3 bases from V and 4 bases from J, with 9 bases in between. The CDR3, as DNA: TGCAGCGTTGACCGGGGAACCACCGGGGAGCTGTTTTTT. Translating it yields CSVDRGTTGELFF.

In its sample, this clonotype was seen a few times. A junction boundary mismatches the germline segment, possibly from a read error. This sequence joins TRBV29-1 and TRBJ1-1; possibly TRBD1 for D (5 bases). This CDR3 has 17 amino acids. Germline V gives CDR1 SQVTM, CDR2 ANQGSEA. The CDR3 sequence: CSAEDSAGLRMNTEAFF. In DNA, the CDR3 is TGCAGCGCTGAAGATTCGGCAGGGCTCAGGATGAACACTGAAGCTTTCTTT.